Each of the 18 T cell receptor beta chains below was sequenced from the same sample in a study of T cell responses to AZD1222 COVID-19 vaccine (dated by TCRdb to about 2021). The library was prepared using the immunoSEQ multiplex PCR assay. TCRdb carries this immuneACCESS record with in-frame sequences only. Its versions omit some clonotypes, under half of them owing to an unresolved V gene in the studies checked, with the rest unexplained. A total of about 140,000 clones appear in this sample, about 86% of them only once. The leading ten clones occupy approximately 3.4% of the sample. The meaning of the sample's time point label: baseline before first vaccination. Sample: peripheral blood, taken on day 0 of AZD1222 vaccination. These receptors all come from an adult in good health.

This chain connects TRBV7-9 to TRBJ1-1; D unclear. Germline V gene sequence: CDR1 SEHNR, CDR2 FQNEAQ (reference sequence). There are 12 residues in the CDR3. Trimming left V 3 bases short and J 3 bases short, with 5 bases between. Here the CDR3 reads CASSLDYTEAFF. In DNA, the CDR3 is TGTGCCAGCAGCTTGGACTACACTGAAGCTTTCTTT.

This clone turned up a few times. The chain couples TRBV6-4 to TRBJ2-1; weak D call: TRBD1 (6 bases). Trimming stripped 3 bases from V and 4 bases from J, with 10 bases between. This CDR3 region has 14 residues. Germline V lookup: CDR1 MRHNA, CDR2 SNTAGT. For the CDR3, the DNA is TGTGCCAGCAGTGAGCAGGGGCTTTACAATGAGCAGTTCTTC. Protein product: CASSEQGLYNEQFF.

The V gene is TRBV7-2, the J gene TRBJ2-4, with a possible D match to TRBD1 (5 bases). V was cut by 5 bases and J by 5 bases, with 13 bases left in between. The CDR3 has 14 residues. Germline V gene sequence: CDR1 SGHTA, CDR2 FQGNSA. CDR3 DNA: TGTGCCAGCAGCCCAGGCCAGACAGAAAACATTCAGTACTTC. This translates into CASSPGQTENIQYF.

The chain carries TRBV28 and TRBJ1-2; the match to TRBD1 covers 10 bases. Losses at the gene ends were 10 bases for V and 4 bases for J; bases not matched to a gene: 9. Germline V gives CDR1 MDHEN, CDR2 SYDVKM. This CDR3 is built from 14 residues. CDR3 DNA: TGTGCCACCTCGACAGGGGGCGGTATCTATGGCTACACCTTC. Amino acid sequence: CATSTGGGIYGYTF.

This clone has just one count. The chain combines TRBV5-1 with TRBJ2-3; 10 nucleotides match TRBD2. This CDR3 is built from 19 residues. Germline values: CDR1 SGHRS, CDR2 YFSETQ. Trimming cost V 7 bases and J 2 bases; bases outside gene matches: 19. In DNA, the CDR3 is TGCGCCAGCTCCCTATGGACTAGCGGAACCGGGGTGGCCACAGATACGCAGTATTTT. This gives the protein CASSLWTSGTGVATDTQYF.

The chain has TRBV11-3 and TRBJ2-5; D could derive from TRBD1 or TRBD2 (6 bases each). CDR3 length: 15 amino acids. V gave up 1 base and J gave up 2 bases, with 11 bases separating them. Germline values: CDR1 SGHNT, CDR2 YENEEA. CDR3 protein: CASSLGGGTQETQYF. CDR3 nucleotide sequence: TGTGCCAGCAGCTTAGGCGGCGGGACACAAGAGACCCAGTACTTC.

This clone was observed once. The chain employs TRBV6-6 and TRBJ2-5; TRBD2 matches at 11 bases. Germline V gene data show CDR1 as MNHNY and CDR2 as SVGAGI (reference sequence). V lost 5 bases to trimming and J lost 2 bases; unmatched junction nucleotides: 7. This CDR3 is built from 16 residues. CDR3 nucleotide sequence: TGTGCCAGCAGTCGAACTAGCGGGAGAGGGCAAGAGACCCAGTACTTC. Encoded protein: CASSRTSGRGQETQYF.

The chain employs TRBV6-2 or TRBV6-3 and TRBJ2-4, with TRBD1 identical over 9 bases. CDR3 size: 16 residues. Germline V gene data show CDR1 as MNHEY and CDR2 as SVGEGT. With 4 bases clipped from V and 6 bases from J, the junction kept 10 bases outside the gene matches. This chain's CDR3 is CASSFLQPGQGNIQYF. CDR3 coding DNA: TGTGCCAGCAGTTTCCTACAACCGGGACAGGGAAACATTCAGTACTTC.

The rearrangement uses TRBV25-1 and TRBJ2-3; weak D call: TRBD2 (5 bases). With 5 bases removed from V and 2 bases from J, the gap between germline ends came to 14 bases. This CDR3 is built from 15 residues. Germline V lookup: CDR1 MGHDK, CDR2 SYGVNS. The CDR3 DNA reads as TGTGCCAGCAGTCCCCCCGGGGTACTCACAGATACGCAGTATTTT. Its translation: CASSPPGVLTDTQYF.

This chain connects TRBV21-1 to TRBJ2-5; TRBD1 is the table's D call and was not checked against the DNA. TRBV21-1 is an annotated pseudogene. The CDR3 covers 14 residues. The CDR3 here is CASGRVRAQETQYF. DNA of the CDR3: TGTGCCAGCGGTAGGGTCAGGGCCCAAGAGACCCAGTACTTC.

V gene TRBV5-6 combines with J gene TRBJ2-3; TRBD2 matches at 11 bases. J lost 5 bases, V lost 3 bases, and 5 bases had no gene match. This CDR3 region has 15 residues. Germline CDR1 SGHDT, CDR2 YYEEEE. CDR3 protein: CASSSATSGIDTQYF. CDR3 bases: TGTGCCAGCAGCTCGGCGACTAGCGGGATAGATACGCAGTATTTT. Combining the CDR3 with reference TRBV5-6 and TRBJ2-3 gives the whole variable domain DAGVTQSPTHLIKTRGQQVTLRCSPKSGHDTVSWYQQALGQGPQFIFQYYEEEERQRGNFPDRFSGHQFPNYSSELNVNALLLGDSALYLCASSSATSGIDTQYFGPGTRLTVL.

The chain links TRBV7-6 to TRBJ1-5; TRBD1 matches at 12 bases. Germline CDR1 is SGHVS and CDR2 is FNYEAQ. CDR3 length: 15 amino acids. The junction had 5 bases not matched to a gene; V was cut back by 6 bases and J by 5 bases. In DNA form, the CDR3 reads TGTGCCAGCAGTCTGGGACAGGGGGCCCATCAGCCCCAGCATTTT. It encodes CASSLGQGAHQPQHF. The full variable domain, completed using reference TRBV7-6 and TRBJ1-5, is GAGVSQSPRYKVTKRGQDVALRCDPISGHVSLYWYRQALGQGPEFLTYFNYEAQQDKSGLPNDRFSAERPEGSISTLTIQRTEQRDSAMYRCASSLGQGAHQPQHFGDGTRLSIL.

The V call is TRBV6-2 or TRBV6-3, the J call TRBJ2-3, with D hard to call. Per germline, CDR1 MNHEY and CDR2 SVGEGT. The CDR3 is 14 amino acids. The V end lost 4 bases, the J end lost 1 base, and 9 bases lay between the germline ends. The CDR3 is CASSWSGRTDTQYF. As DNA, the CDR3 is TGTGCCAGCAGTTGGTCAGGTCGCACAGATACGCAGTATTTT.

This chain uses TRBV5-1 with TRBJ1-6, with a weak D call TRBD1 (5 bases). The CDR3 loop spans 20 amino acids. V was shortened by 3 bases and J by 0 bases, with 22 bases between the two germline ends. Germline values: CDR1 SGHRS, CDR2 YFSETQ. CDR3 amino acids: CASSSATVSGADSYNSPLHF. The CDR3 DNA follows: TGCGCCAGCAGCTCGGCCACAGTGTCTGGGGCCGACTCCTATAATTCACCCCTCCACTTT.

The rearrangement joins TRBV3-1 (or the pseudogene TRBV3-2) to TRBJ2-2; D gene uncertain. Trimming removed 4 bases at V and 8 bases at J, with 8 bases between. The CDR3 loop spans 12 amino acids. CDR1 and CDR2 from the germline V gene are LGHDT and YNNKEL (reference sequence). The CDR3 sequence: CASSPSVGELFF. For the CDR3, the DNA is TGTGCCAGCAGCCCCTCGGTGGGGGAGCTGTTTTTT.

The chain has TRBV27 and TRBJ2-1; 7 bases are a match to TRBD2. Unmatched junction bases numbered 4, after V lost 4 bases and J lost 1 base. The CDR3 has 15 amino acids. The germline CDR1 and CDR2 sequences are MNHEY and SMNVEV (reference sequence). CDR3 loop: CASSSRLASYNEQFF. DNA for the CDR3: TGTGCCAGCAGTTCCCGACTAGCATCCTACAATGAGCAGTTCTTC.

This clone appeared a single time. This same CDR3 is encoded by further DNA sequences in the sample. V and J are TRBV27 and TRBJ2-7; a possible D gene is TRBD1 (5 bases). The CDR3 extends over 14 amino acids. Germline values: CDR1 MNHEY, CDR2 SMNVEV (reference sequence). Between the trimmed V and J ends, which lost 3 bases and 0 bases, there was a span of 9 bases. DNA of the CDR3: TGTGCCAGCAGTTTGGGGCAGGGCTCCTACGAGCAGTACTTC. As protein: CASSLGQGSYEQYF.

The rearrangement joins TRBV7-2 to TRBJ2-5, with D perhaps given as TRBD1 or TRBD2 (5 bases each). This CDR3 has 14 amino acids. CDR1 and CDR2 from the germline V gene are SGHTA and FQGNSA. Trimming took off 5 bases at V and 4 bases at J, with 14 bases between the two ends. In nucleotides, the CDR3 is TGTGCCAGCAGCCCGGGGACCTACAGAGAGACCCAGTACTTC. Translated: CASSPGTYRETQYF.